A selection of T cell receptor beta chains follows, all from one sample in a study of blood T cell repertoires in COVID-19. Assay used: immunoSEQ multiplex PCR; TCRdb lists only in-frame clones, some missing. In the table there are 200,000 to 300,000 clones, 86% of which are singletons. The source material was peripheral blood. The receptors here all came from a man aged 40-50 years who had recovered from COVID-19. Each CDR3 is given with its conserved first and last residue. The D gene is left open where the match is weak. Rows give clone size only sometimes, using once, few, many, or a class for an expanded clone.

D gene	J gene	V gene	clone size	CDR3 protein	CDR3 DNA
-	TRBJ1-6	TRBV7-2	-	CASSLEAHSPLHF	TGTGCCAGCAGCTTAGAAGCCCATTCACCCCTCCACTTT
TRBD2	TRBJ2-7	TRBV7-9	-	CASSPSGYEQYF	TGTGCCAGCAGCCCTAGCGGCTACGAGCAGTACTTC
TRBD2	TRBJ2-3	TRBV18	-	CASSPPPSGRYDTQYF	TGTGCCAGCTCACCACCGCCTAGCGGGAGGTACGATACGCAGTATTTT
-	TRBJ2-3	TRBV20-1	-	CSASPPWDTGSSDTQYF	TGCAGTGCTAGTCCACCTTGGGACACAGGATCCTCTGATACGCAGTATTTT
-	TRBJ2-3	TRBV2	-	CARSGQKFTDTQYF	TGTGCCAGATCCGGACAGAAATTCACAGATACGCAGTATTTT
-	TRBJ2-7	TRBV9	-	CASSPRPGGDEQYF	TGTGCCAGCAGCCCTCGTCCTGGGGGCGACGAGCAGTACTTC
-	TRBJ2-7	TRBV7-2	few	CASSLAGGYEQYF	TGTGCCAGCAGCTTAGCGGGGGGTTACGAGCAGTACTTC
TRBD1	TRBJ2-1	TRBV9	once	CASSPWTGGNEQFF	TGTGCCAGCAGCCCATGGACAGGGGGCAATGAGCAGTTCTTC
TRBD2	TRBJ2-5	TRBV7-2	-	CASSPTTSGGETQYF	TGTGCCAGCAGCCCAACGACTAGCGGGGGGGAGACCCAGTACTTC
-	TRBJ1-3	TRBV19	-	CASSRGQINSGNTIYF	TGTGCCAGTAGTCGCGGACAGATTAACTCTGGAAACACCATATATTTT
-	TRBJ1-5	TRBV5-8	-	CASSSIQGGQPQHF	TGTGCCAGCAGCTCCATCCAGGGTGGTCAGCCCCAGCATTTT
TRBD1	TRBJ2-5	TRBV7-2	-	CASSTGQGGIETQYF	TGTGCCAGCAGCACCGGACAGGGGGGGATAGAGACCCAGTACTTC
-	TRBJ2-5	TRBV10-3	-	CAISDSEETQYF	TGTGCCATCAGTGACAGCGAGGAGACCCAGTACTTC